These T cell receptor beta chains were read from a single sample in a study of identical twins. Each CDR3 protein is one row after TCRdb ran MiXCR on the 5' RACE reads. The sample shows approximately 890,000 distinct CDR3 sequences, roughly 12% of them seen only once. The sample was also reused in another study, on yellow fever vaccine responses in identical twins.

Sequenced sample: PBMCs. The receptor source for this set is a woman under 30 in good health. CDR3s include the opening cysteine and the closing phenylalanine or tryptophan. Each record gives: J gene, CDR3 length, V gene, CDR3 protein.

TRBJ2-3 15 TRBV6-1 CASSATSGGVVTQYF
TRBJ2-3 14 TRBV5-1 CASSQKSSTDTQYF
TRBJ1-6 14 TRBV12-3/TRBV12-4 CASRRDRENSPLHF
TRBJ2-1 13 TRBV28 CASSLLWDNEQFF
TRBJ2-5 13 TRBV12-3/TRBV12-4 CASSLGPVETQYF
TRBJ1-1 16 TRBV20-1 CSARDAGQSMNTEAFF
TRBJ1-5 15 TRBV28 CASSSGGARNQPQHF
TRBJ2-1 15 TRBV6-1 CASSVVTDSYNEQFF
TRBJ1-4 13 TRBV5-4 CASSLGTNEKLFF
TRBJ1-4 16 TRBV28 CASSWAGPEGNEKLFF
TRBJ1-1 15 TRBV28 CASGVDRGGNTEAFF
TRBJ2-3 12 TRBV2 CASSDVVDTQYF
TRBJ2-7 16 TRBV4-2 CASSQEDSGSPYEQYF
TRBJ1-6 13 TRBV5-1 CASSGQAESPLHF
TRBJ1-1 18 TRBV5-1 CASSLLLGQQLANTEAFF
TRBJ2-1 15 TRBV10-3 CAIRGLAGEGNEQFF
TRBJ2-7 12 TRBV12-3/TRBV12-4 CASSLRGHEQYF
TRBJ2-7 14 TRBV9 CASSVQGGDYEQYF
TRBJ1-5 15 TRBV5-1 CASSVTGESNQPQHF
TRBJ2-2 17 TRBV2 CASSVRLAATNTGELFF
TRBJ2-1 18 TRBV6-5 CASSYGLAGERGYNEQFF
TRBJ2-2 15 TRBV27 CASSLLLAGTGELFF
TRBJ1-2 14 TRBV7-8 CAISFGTLNYGYTF
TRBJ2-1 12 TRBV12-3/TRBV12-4 CASSLNGYEQFF
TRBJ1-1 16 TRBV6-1 CASSEPRGGRITEAFF
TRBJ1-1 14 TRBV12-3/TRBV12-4 CASSFLALNTEAFF
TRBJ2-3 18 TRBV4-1 CASSQAGVVGVSTDTQYF
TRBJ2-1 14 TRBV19 CASRPWEGDNEQFF
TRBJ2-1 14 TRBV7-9 CASSLVTSGDEQFF
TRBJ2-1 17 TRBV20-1 CSARVTSSGNLPNEQFF
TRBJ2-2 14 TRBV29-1 CSVDGKGDTGELFF
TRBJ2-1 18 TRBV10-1 CASSELGVGTGAYNEQFF
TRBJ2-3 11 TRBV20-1 CSARDGNTQYF
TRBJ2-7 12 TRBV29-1 CSALGGVYEQYF
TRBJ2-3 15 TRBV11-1 CASSLTLDHTDTQYF
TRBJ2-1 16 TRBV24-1 CATSAPGVGRINEQFF
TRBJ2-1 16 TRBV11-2 CASSLVSALQDNEQFF
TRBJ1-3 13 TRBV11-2 CASSLVGDGTIYF
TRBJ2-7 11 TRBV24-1 CATGEGYEQYF
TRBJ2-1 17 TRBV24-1 CATSPGAGGPSYNEQFF
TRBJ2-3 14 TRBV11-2 CASSLYLTTDTQYF
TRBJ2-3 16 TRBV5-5 CASSPSGSIHTDTQYF
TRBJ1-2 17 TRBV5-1 CASSLAGQGRTNYGYTF
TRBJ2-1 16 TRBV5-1 CASSLGTGKTYNEQFF
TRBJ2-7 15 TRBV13 CASTPPLGSHYEQYF
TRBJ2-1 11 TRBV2 CASKFGIGQFF
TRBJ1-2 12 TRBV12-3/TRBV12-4 CASSLGYFGYTF
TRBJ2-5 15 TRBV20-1 CSARDPASYQETQYF
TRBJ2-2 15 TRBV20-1 CSARGGQPNTGELFF
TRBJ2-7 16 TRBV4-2 CASSQDPNSLSYEQYF
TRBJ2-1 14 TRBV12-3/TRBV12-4 CASSLAGPSNEQFF
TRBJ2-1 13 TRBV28 CASSFPSSNEQFF
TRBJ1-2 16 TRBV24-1 CATSPPWAGGLAGYTF
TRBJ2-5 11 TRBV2 CALTGQETQYF
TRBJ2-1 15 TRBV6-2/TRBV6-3 CASSRTSGPYNEQFF